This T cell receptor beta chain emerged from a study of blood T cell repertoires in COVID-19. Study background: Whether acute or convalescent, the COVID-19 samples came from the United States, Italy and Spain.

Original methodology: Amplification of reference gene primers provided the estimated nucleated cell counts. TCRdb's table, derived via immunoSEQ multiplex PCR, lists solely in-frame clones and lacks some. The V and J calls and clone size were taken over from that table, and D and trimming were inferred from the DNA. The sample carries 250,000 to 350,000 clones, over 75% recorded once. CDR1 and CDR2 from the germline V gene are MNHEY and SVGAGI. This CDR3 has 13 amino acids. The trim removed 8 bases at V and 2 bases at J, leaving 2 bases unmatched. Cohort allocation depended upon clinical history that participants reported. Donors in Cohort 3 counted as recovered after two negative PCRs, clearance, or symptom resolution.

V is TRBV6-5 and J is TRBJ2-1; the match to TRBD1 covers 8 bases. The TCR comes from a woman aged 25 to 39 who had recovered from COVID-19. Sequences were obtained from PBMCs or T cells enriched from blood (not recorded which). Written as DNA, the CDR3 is TGTGCCAGCCGACAGGGGCCCTACAATGAGCAGTTCTTC. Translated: CASRQGPYNEQFF.